This T cell receptor (beta chain) originates from a study of cytomegalovirus exposure and HLA in healthy donors. Regarding the study as a whole: It was 164 TCR beta chains that were listed as cytomegalovirus-associated.

A note on this clone: Its antigen is still unknown.

60 Vbeta and 13 Jbeta primers were used in PCR. In the authors' workflow: An analysis performed later counted 81 million or so unique TCR beta chains (roughly 11 million of them shared). Generated by immunoSEQ multiplex PCR, the TCRdb table keeps only in-frame clones and is missing some. V and J calls and clone size are copied from that table; D and trimming were computed from the DNA. Among roughly 290,000 clones listed, 70% to 90% were seen once. This sequence was found in a woman between 18 and 30 years old in good health and CMV-seronegative. The sequencing input was PBMCs.

In DNA form, the CDR3 reads TGTGCCAGCAGTTTTAGGAGGGGTGCAGATACGCAGTATTTT. This sequence encodes CASSFRRGADTQYF. The chain carries TRBV27 and TRBJ2-3, with a weak D call TRBD2 (6 bases). The CDR3 runs 14 residues. The germline gives CDR1 MNHEY, CDR2 SMNVEV (reference sequence). Trimming removed 3 bases at V and 4 bases at J, with 11 bases between.